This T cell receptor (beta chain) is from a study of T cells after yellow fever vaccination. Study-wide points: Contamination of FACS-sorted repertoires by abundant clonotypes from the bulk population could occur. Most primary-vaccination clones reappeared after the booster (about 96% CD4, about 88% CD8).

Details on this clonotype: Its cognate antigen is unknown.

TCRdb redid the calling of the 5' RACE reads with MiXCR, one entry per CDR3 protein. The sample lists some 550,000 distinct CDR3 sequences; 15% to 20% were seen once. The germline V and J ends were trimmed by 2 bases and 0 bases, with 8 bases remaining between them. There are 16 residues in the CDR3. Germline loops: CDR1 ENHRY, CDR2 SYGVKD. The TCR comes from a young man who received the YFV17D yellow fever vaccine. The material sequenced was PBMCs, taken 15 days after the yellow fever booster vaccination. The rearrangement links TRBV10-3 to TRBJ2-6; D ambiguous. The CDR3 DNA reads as TGTGCCATCAGTGAGGATCCAACCTCTGGGGCCAACGTCCTGACTTTC. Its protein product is CAISEDPTSGANVLTF.